The TCR beta chain under discussion was sequenced for a study of OX40 agonist ivuxolimab in advanced cancers. Study details: With ivuxolimab, an agonistic anti-OX40 (CD134) antibody, patients were treated. Participants could have had prior anti-PD-1, anti-PD-L1 or anti-CTLA-4 therapy, and around 43% had some. Three patients, one with hepatocellular carcinoma and two with cutaneous melanoma, achieved partial responses. The study gave patients intravenous ivuxolimab at 0.01 to 10 mg/kg every 2 weeks.

The repertoire was sequenced with immunoSEQ multiplex PCR; TCRdb's copy has only in-frame clones and lacks some. Among about 52,000 clones listed, approximately 90% were seen once. CDR3 length: 16 amino acids. Trimming removed 4 bases at V and 2 bases at J, with 18 bases between. Per germline, CDR1 SGDLS and CDR2 YYNGEE. V and J are TRBV9 and TRBJ1-2; D is undetermined. The sample in question was CD4+ or CD8+ T cells sorted from blood, obtained in a trial of the OX40 agonist ivuxolimab. The clonotype comes from an adult with an advanced solid tumor such as melanoma, head and neck, liver or kidney cancer. The CDR3 loop reads CASSQELVPTNYGYTF. CDR3 DNA sequence: TGTGCCAGCAGCCAGGAGCTGGTCCCAACCAACTATGGCTACACCTTC.